Below, 25 T cell receptor beta chains from the same sample are listed, as sequenced in a study of CD8 T cells in Susac syndrome. When the RNA was reverse transcribed, random hexamers were used with an input of 0.5 to 1 ug. TCRdb itself ran the immunoSEQ multiplex PCR reads through MiXCR, one entry per CDR3 protein. The top ten clones hold 0.12% of a sample with some 120,000 distinct CDR3 sequences, about 95% of them seen once. The sample consisted of CD4+ T cells from PBMCs. These receptors were collected from a human donor in good health.

The rearrangement links TRBV27 to TRBJ1-1; 10 positions match TRBD1. CDR3 length: 16 residues. Germline CDR1 reads MNHEY; CDR2 reads SMNVEV (reference sequence). Losses at the gene ends were 3 bases for V and 0 bases for J; bases not matched to a gene: 4. CDR3 sequence reads: CASSFDRGQMNTEAFF. CDR3 bases: TGTGCCAGCAGTTTCGACAGGGGGCAGATGAACACTGAAGCTTTCTTT.

The gene calls are TRBV28 and TRBJ2-7; TRBD1 is a possible D gene (6 bases). Germline V CDR1 and CDR2: MDHEN, SYDVKM. With 5 bases removed from V and 5 bases from J, the gap between germline ends came to 16 bases. The CDR3 totals 14 residues. The CDR3 sequence: CASSGFTGSHEQYF. The CDR3, as DNA: TGTGCCAGCAGTGGGTTCACAGGGTCCCACGAGCAGTACTTC. Complete variable domain (other parts from reference TRBV28 and TRBJ2-7): DVKVTQSSRYLVKRTGEKVFLECVQDMDHENMFWYRQDPGLGLRLIYFSYDVKMKEKGDIPEGYSVSREKKERFSLILESASTNQTSMYLCASSGFTGSHEQYFGPGTRLTVT.

The genes are TRBV5-6 and TRBJ2-6, with 11 bases fitting TRBD2. Trimming removed 6 bases from V and 0 bases from J; junction bases left unmatched: 8. From germline, CDR1 is SGHDT and CDR2 YYEEEE. The CDR3 is made up of 18 amino acids. The CDR3 region is CASNPTSGVPSGANVLTF. The CDR3 nucleotides read TGTGCCAGCAACCCGACTAGCGGGGTACCCTCTGGGGCCAACGTCCTGACTTTC.

The V gene is TRBV20-1, the J gene TRBJ1-5, with D possibly matching TRBD1 (6 bases). There are 14 residues in the CDR3. CDR1 and CDR2 (germline): DFQATT, SNEGSKA (reference sequence). V dropped 6 bases and J dropped 2 bases, with 14 bases sitting between them. The CDR3 here is CSALGARGNQPQHF. In DNA form, the CDR3 reads TGCAGTGCCCTGGGGGCGAGGGGCAATCAGCCCCAGCATTTT.

The chain couples TRBV2 to TRBJ2-3; 9 bases are shared with TRBD2. Losses at the gene ends were 0 bases for V and 4 bases for J; bases not matched to a gene: 5. Germline V CDR1 and CDR2: SNHLY, FYNNEI. This CDR3 is built from 16 residues. Here the CDR3 reads CASSEAPAGGSDTQYF. The CDR3, as DNA: TGTGCCAGCAGTGAAGCACCAGCGGGAGGCTCAGATACGCAGTATTTT.

The chain links TRBV11-2 to TRBJ2-6, with D unresolved. The CDR3 runs to 13 residues. Germline-derived CDR1 and CDR2 are SGHAT and FQNNGV. Trimming took off 7 bases at V and 2 bases at J, with 6 bases between the two ends. For the CDR3, the DNA is TGTGCCAGCACGGCTACTGGGGCCAACGTCCTGACTTTC. Residues: CASTATGANVLTF.

V and J are TRBV29-1 and TRBJ2-3; weak D call: TRBD2 (6 bases). Germline values: CDR1 SQVTM, CDR2 ANQGSEA. The germline V and J ends were trimmed by 7 bases and 0 bases, with 17 bases remaining between them. The CDR3 covers 15 residues. Here the CDR3 DNA reads TGCAGCGCTATGGGAGGACGATCGAGCACAGATACGCAGTATTTT. Translating gives CSAMGGRSSTDTQYF.

The rearrangement joins TRBV3-1 to TRBJ1-1; TRBD1 aligns across 7 bases. The germline V gene encodes CDR1 LGHDT and CDR2 YNNKEL (reference sequence). The CDR3 is 15 amino acids. V lost 1 base to trimming and J lost 1 base; unmatched junction nucleotides: 3. Here the CDR3 reads CASSQAAGGNTEAFF. The CDR3 nucleotides are TGTGCCAGCAGCCAAGCGGCAGGGGGGAACACTGAAGCTTTCTTT.

The rearrangement links TRBV14 to TRBJ2-4; 7 positions agree with TRBD1. The CDR3 has 14 amino acids. Germline V gene data show CDR1 as SGHDN and CDR2 as FVKESK. V was pared by 1 base and J by 9 bases, with 6 bases of the junction left unmatched. CDR3 bases: TGTGCCAGCAGCCAAGCGGCCAGGGGGACCATTCAGTACTTC. Amino acid sequence: CASSQAARGTIQYF.

The J gene is TRBJ2-3, the V gene TRBV29-1; D gene unclear. Between the trimmed V and J ends, which lost 3 bases and 10 bases, there was a span of 14 bases. This CDR3 comprises 12 residues. Germline CDR1 SQVTM, CDR2 ANQGSEA. The CDR3 DNA reads TGCAGCGTTGAGGAACTCGGAAATGCGCAGTATTTT. Translation: CSVEELGNAQYF.

The chain joins TRBV12-3 or TRBV12-4 to TRBJ2-5, with a possible D match to TRBD2 (6 bases). V gave up 5 bases and J gave up 6 bases, with 13 bases separating them. This CDR3 contains 13 residues. The CDR3 here is CASSLGGGKTQYF. DNA of the CDR3: TGTGCCAGCAGTCTGGGGGGTGGGAAGACCCAGTACTTC.

The gene calls are TRBV18 and TRBJ2-3; D is ambiguous. The CDR3 contains 16 residues. V lost 0 bases, J lost 1 base, and 11 bases lay in between. Germline V CDR1 and CDR2: KGHSH, LQKENI. The CDR3 DNA sequence: TGTGCCAGCTCACCACCAACGGGTCGTGGCACAGATACGCAGTATTTT. Protein product: CASSPPTGRGTDTQYF.

The chain has TRBV5-6 and TRBJ2-1; no clear D gene. Germline V gives CDR1 SGHDT, CDR2 YYEEEE. The CDR3 extends over 15 amino acids. Trimming pared 4 bases from V and 11 bases from J, leaving 22 bases between. In nucleotides, the CDR3 is TGTGCCAGCAGCCTCGTCGGTCCAACCGGTTCAAAGCAGTTCTTC. As protein: CASSLVGPTGSKQFF.

The rearrangement joins TRBV2 to TRBJ2-2, with D perhaps TRBD1 (5 bases). CDR3 length equals 15 residues. The germline gives CDR1 SNHLY, CDR2 FYNNEI. Between the trimmed V and J ends, which lost 4 bases and 6 bases, there was a span of 15 bases. The CDR3 DNA reads as TGTGCCAGCAGTGTAGGGGCCTCCAGAGCCGGGGAGCTGTTTTTT. It encodes CASSVGASRAGELFF.

The J gene is TRBJ2-1, the V gene TRBV5-4; TRBD2 agrees at 10 bases. CDR1 and CDR2 (germline): SGHNT, YYREEE (reference sequence). V shed 3 bases and J 9 bases; nucleotides not matched to a gene: 9. The CDR3 sequence is 15 residues long. This chain's CDR3 is CASSSAWSGRGEQFF. The CDR3 DNA reads TGTGCCAGCAGCTCCGCCTGGAGCGGGAGGGGTGAGCAGTTCTTC.

The chain combines TRBV29-1 with TRBJ2-1; D is perhaps TRBD1 or TRBD2 (5 bases each). The V end was cut by 6 bases, the J end by 6 bases, with 18 bases between. The CDR3 has 14 amino acids. Germline lookup yields CDR1 SQVTM and CDR2 ANQGSEA. The CDR3 DNA reads TGCAGCGTCCCCATGAGGGGTTCATCCAATGAGCAGTTCTTC. Its protein is CSVPMRGSSNEQFF.

The CDR3 nucleotides read TGTGCCAGCAGTCCCCGACTAGTAGAGACCCAGTACTTC. Protein: CASSPRLVETQYF. The rearrangement uses TRBV12-3 or TRBV12-4 and TRBJ2-5; TRBD2 might be the D (6 bases). V lost 5 bases, J lost 4 bases, and 11 bases lay in between. The CDR3 spans 13 residues.

The chain combines TRBV30 with TRBJ1-5; 10 nucleotides match TRBD1. Germline trimming cut 2 bases from V and 2 bases from J; bases unmatched to any gene: 3. Germline CDR1 GTSNPN, CDR2 SVGIG (reference sequence). This CDR3 comprises 15 residues. CDR3 residues: CAWSSTGGRNQPQHF. The CDR3 DNA reads TGTGCCTGGAGTTCGACAGGGGGCCGCAATCAGCCCCAGCATTTT.

This chain joins TRBV19 and TRBJ2-2, with TRBD1 as a possible D gene (5 bases). Germline-derived CDR1 and CDR2 are LNHDA and SQIVND (reference sequence). V was shortened by 2 bases and J by 1 base, with 8 bases between the two germline ends. The CDR3 runs to 15 residues. CDR3 amino acids: CASSIRRENTGELFF. In DNA, the CDR3 is TGTGCCAGTAGTATACGCAGGGAGAACACCGGGGAGCTGTTTTTT.

CDR3 nucleotides: TGCGCCAGCAGTCGTCGAGCTCGGGACCCCCCACCTGAAGCTTTCTTT. This encodes CASSRRARDPPPEAFF. This chain links TRBV23-1 with TRBJ1-1; possible D gene TRBD1, 5 bases. TRBV23-1 is labeled an ORF, and its function is uncertain. V gave up 4 bases and J gave up 6 bases, with 21 bases separating them. This CDR3 contains 16 residues.

The genes are TRBV3-1 and TRBJ1-1; D gene unclear. V lost 0 bases and J 3 bases, leaving 20 bases between the germline ends. The CDR3 sequence is 18 residues long. CDR1 and CDR2 (germline): LGHDT, YNNKEL (reference sequence). The CDR3 DNA sequence: TGTGCCAGCAGCCAAGATCCCACGAAGCTTTTCTGGGACACTGAAGCTTTCTTT. This sequence encodes CASSQDPTKLFWDTEAFF.

The chain employs TRBV20-1 and TRBJ2-7; 7 bases line up with TRBD2. The length of the CDR3 is 13 residues. Per germline, CDR1 DFQATT and CDR2 SNEGSKA (reference sequence). V lost 2 bases, J lost 8 bases, and 9 bases stayed unmatched. The CDR3 is CSARYAGASKQYF. The CDR3 coding sequence is TGCAGTGCTAGATACGCGGGAGCATCAAAGCAGTACTTC.

This chain uses TRBV5-1 with TRBJ2-4; perhaps TRBD2 as D (6 bases). The germline V and J ends were trimmed by 1 base and 7 bases, with 9 bases remaining between them. The germline V gene has CDR1 SGHRS and CDR2 YFSETQ. There are 13 residues in the CDR3. The CDR3 spells CASSLSGDNIQYF. The DNA of the CDR3 is TGCGCCAGCAGCTTGTCGGGGGACAACATTCAGTACTTC. The complete variable domain, with remaining parts taken from reference TRBV5-1 and TRBJ2-4, reads KAGVTQTPRYLIKTRGQQVTLSCSPISGHRSVSWYQQTPGQGLQFLFEYFSETQRNKGNFPGRFSGRQFSNSRSEMNVSTLELGDSALYLCASSLSGDNIQYFGAGTRLSVL.

The chain has TRBV20-1 and TRBJ2-7; D is possibly TRBD2 (5 bases). The germline gives CDR1 DFQATT, CDR2 SNEGSKA (reference sequence). The germline V and J ends were trimmed by 6 bases and 12 bases, with 18 bases remaining between them. The CDR3 consists of 11 residues. The CDR3 here is CSALHKGEAYF. The CDR3 DNA is TGCAGTGCCCTCCACAAGGGAGAGGCGTACTTC.

The gene calls are TRBV24-1 and TRBJ2-5, with D perhaps TRBD2 (6 bases). This CDR3 spans 14 amino acids. Germline loops: CDR1 KGHDR, CDR2 SFDVKD. V was trimmed by 3 bases and J by 1 base, leaving 8 bases between them. CDR3 sequence: CATSDRRVQETQYF. The CDR3 bases are TGTGCCACCAGTGATCGGAGGGTCCAAGAGACCCAGTACTTC.